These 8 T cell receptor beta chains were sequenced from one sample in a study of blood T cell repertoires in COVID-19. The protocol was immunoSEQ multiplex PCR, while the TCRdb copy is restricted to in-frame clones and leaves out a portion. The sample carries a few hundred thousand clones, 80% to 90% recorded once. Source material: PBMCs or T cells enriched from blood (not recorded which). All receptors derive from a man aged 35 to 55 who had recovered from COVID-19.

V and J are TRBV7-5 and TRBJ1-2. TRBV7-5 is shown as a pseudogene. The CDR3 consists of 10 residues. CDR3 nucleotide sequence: TGTGTCAGAAGCGCCCCTGCTAACACCTTC. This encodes CVRSAPANTF.

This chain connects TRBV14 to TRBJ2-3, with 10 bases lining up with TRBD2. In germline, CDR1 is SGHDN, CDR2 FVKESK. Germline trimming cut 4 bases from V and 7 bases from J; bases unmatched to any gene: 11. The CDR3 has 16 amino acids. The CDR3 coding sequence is TGTGCCAGCAGCCGATTAAATAGCGGGGGGCTGTATACGCAGTATTTT. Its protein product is CASSRLNSGGLYTQYF.

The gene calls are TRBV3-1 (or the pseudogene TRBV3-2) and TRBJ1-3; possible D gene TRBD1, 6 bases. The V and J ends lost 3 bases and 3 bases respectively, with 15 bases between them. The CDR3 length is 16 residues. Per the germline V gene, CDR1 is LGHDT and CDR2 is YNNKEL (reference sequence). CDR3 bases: TGTGCCAGCAGCCAGGGGGCCACCCTGGGTGGAAACACCATATATTTT. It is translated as CASSQGATLGGNTIYF.

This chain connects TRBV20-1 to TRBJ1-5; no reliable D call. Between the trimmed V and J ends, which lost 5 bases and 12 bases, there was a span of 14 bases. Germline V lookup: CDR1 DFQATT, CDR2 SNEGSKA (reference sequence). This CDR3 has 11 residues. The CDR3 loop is CSAAPGRLQHF. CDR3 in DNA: TGCAGTGCTGCCCCCGGGAGGCTCCAGCATTTT.

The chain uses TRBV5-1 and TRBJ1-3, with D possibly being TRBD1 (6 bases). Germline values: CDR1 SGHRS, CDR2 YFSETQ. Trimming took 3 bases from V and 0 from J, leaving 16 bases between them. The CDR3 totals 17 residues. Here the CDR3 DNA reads TGCGCCAGCAGCTACACAGGGCCCTCCTTCTCTGGAAACACCATATATTTT. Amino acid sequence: CASSYTGPSFSGNTIYF.

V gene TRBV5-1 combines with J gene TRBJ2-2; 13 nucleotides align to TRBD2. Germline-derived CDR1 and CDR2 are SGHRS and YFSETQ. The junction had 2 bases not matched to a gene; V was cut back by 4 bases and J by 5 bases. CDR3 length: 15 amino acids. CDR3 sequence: CASSGGLAGTGELFF. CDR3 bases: TGCGCCAGCAGCGGGGGACTAGCGGGGACCGGGGAGCTGTTTTTT.

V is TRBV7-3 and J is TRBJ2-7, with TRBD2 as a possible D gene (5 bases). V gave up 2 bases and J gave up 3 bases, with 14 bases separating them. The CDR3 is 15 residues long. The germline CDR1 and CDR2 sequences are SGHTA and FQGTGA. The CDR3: CASSLGPGGLYEQYF. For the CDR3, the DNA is TGTGCCAGCAGCTTAGGGCCGGGTGGACTCTACGAGCAGTACTTC.

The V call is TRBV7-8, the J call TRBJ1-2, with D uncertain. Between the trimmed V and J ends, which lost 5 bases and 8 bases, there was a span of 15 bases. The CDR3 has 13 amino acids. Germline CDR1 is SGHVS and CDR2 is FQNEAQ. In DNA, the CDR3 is TGTGCCAGCAGCCCTAGACTTAGCGGGGGCTACACCTTC. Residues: CASSPRLSGGYTF.